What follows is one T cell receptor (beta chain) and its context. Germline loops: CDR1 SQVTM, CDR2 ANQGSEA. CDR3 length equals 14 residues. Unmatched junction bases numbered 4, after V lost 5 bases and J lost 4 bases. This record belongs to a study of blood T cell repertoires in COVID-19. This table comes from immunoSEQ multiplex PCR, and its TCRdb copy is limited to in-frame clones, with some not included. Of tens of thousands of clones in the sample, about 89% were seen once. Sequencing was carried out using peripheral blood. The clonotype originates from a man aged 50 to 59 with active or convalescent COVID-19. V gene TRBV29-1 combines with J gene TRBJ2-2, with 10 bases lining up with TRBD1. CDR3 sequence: CSVPGTGATGELFF. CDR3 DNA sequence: TGCAGCGTTCCCGGGACAGGGGCCACCGGGGAGCTGTTTTTT.